This T cell receptor (beta chain) was documented in a study of T cell responses to AZD1222 COVID-19 vaccine. Repertoires were generated with immunoSEQ multiplex PCR, while TCRdb's copy carries only in-frame clones and drops some. Altogether approximately 80,000 clones are present, around 85% being singletons, with the ten largest covering around 3.5%. The CDR3 contains 16 residues. The germline V gene encodes CDR1 LGHNA and CDR2 YSLEER. V lost 2 bases, J lost 7 bases, and 15 bases lay in between. The sequences come from peripheral blood, collected 28 days after the second AZD1222 dose. The TCR was taken from an adult who received the AZD1222 COVID-19 vaccine. The chain is built from TRBV4-3 and TRBJ1-6; weak D call: TRBD1 (5 bases). CDR3 sequence: CASSQSQGRENSPLHF. DNA for the CDR3: TGCGCCAGCAGCCAATCCCAGGGCAGAGAGAATTCACCCCTCCACTTT.